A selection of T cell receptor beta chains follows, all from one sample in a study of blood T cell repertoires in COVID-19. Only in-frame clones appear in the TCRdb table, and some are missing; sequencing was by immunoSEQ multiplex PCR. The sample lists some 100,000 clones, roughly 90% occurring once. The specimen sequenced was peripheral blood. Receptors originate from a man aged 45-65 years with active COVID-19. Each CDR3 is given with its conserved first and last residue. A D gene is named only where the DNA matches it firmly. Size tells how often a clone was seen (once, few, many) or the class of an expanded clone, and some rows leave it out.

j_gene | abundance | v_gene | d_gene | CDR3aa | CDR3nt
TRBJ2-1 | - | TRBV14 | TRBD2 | CASSLSGTPLSSYNEQFF | TGTGCCAGCAGCCTTAGCGGGACCCCTCTAAGCTCCTACAATGAGCAGTTCTTC
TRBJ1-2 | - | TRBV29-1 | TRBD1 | CSALIYITGDYGYTF | TGCAGCGCCTTAATCTATATTACAGGGGACTATGGCTACACCTTC
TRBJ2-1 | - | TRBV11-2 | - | CASSSNGVGYNEQFF | TGTGCCAGCAGCTCCAACGGGGTGGGATACAATGAGCAGTTCTTC
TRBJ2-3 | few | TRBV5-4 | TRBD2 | CASSLDGVGGGTDTQYF | TGTGCCAGCAGCTTGGACGGAGTGGGAGGGGGCACAGATACGCAGTATTTT
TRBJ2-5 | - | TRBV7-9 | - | CASSRQETQYF | TGTGCCAGCAGCCGGCAAGAGACCCAGTACTTC
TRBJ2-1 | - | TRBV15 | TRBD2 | CATSRDSGEVEQFF | TGTGCCACCAGCAGGGATAGCGGGGAAGTTGAGCAGTTCTTC
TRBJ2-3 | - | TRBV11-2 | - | CASIQGGGDTQYF | TGTGCCAGCATCCAAGGGGGTGGAGATACGCAGTATTTT
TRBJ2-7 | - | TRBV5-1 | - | CASSKGHREAEQYF | TGCGCCAGCAGCAAGGGACACCGAGAGGCCGAGCAGTACTTC
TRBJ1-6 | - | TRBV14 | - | CASSQARGLNSPLHF | TGTGCCAGCAGCCAAGCCAGGGGATTAAATTCACCCCTCCACTTT
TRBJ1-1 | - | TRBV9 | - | CASSPEADTEAFF | TGTGCCAGCAGCCCAGAGGCGGACACTGAAGCTTTCTTT
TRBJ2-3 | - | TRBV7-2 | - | CASSLGGSKPTQYF | TGTGCCAGCAGCTTAGGAGGATCGAAGCCGACGCAGTATTTT
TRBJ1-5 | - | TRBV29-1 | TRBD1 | CSVDWTGYHQPQHF | TGCAGCGTTGACTGGACAGGGTATCATCAGCCCCAGCATTTT
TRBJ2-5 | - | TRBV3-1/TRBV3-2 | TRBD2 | CASSRSTSRETQYF | TGTGCCAGCAGCCGGTCGACTAGCAGAGAGACCCAGTACTTC
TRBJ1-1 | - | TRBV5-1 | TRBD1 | CASSPGTGGLNTEAFF | TGCGCCAGCAGCCCCGGGACAGGGGGCTTGAACACTGAAGCTTTCTTT
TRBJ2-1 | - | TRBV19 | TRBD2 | CASSIVSSGRNEQFF | TGTGCCAGTAGTATAGTGAGTAGCGGGAGGAATGAGCAGTTCTTC
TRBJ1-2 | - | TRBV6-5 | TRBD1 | CASSDDRGYGYTF | TGTGCCAGCAGCGACGACAGGGGCTATGGCTACACCTTC
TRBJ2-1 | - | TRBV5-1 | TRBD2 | CASSLGRGAGIVNEQFF | TGCGCCAGCAGCTTGGGCCGGGGAGCGGGAATTGTTAATGAGCAGTTCTTC
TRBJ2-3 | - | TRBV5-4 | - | CASSPGGYTDTQYF | TGTGCCAGCAGCCCCGGGGGTTACACAGATACGCAGTATTTT
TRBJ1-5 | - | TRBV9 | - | CASSVAQVSQYSNQPQHF | TGTGCCAGCAGCGTAGCTCAGGTGTCACAGTATAGCAATCAGCCCCAGCATTTT
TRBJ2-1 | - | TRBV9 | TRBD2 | CASSVDPSGGRDEQFF | TGTGCCAGCAGCGTAGATCCCAGCGGGGGGAGGGATGAGCAGTTCTTC
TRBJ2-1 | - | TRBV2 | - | CASSVGISNEQFF | TGTGCCAGCAGTGTTGGTATCAGCAATGAGCAGTTCTTC
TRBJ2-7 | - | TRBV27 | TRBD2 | CASSLSPSGSYEQYF | TGTGCCAGCAGTTTATCCCCTAGCGGTTCCTACGAGCAGTACTTC
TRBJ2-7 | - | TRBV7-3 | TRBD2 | CASSLTAGGSSYEQYF | TGTGCCAGCAGCTTAACGGCGGGCGGGAGCTCCTACGAGCAGTACTTC
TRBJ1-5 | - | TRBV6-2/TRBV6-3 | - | CASSDEERQPQHF | TGTGCCAGCAGTGATGAGGAAAGACAGCCCCAGCATTTT
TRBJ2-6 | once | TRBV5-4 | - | CASSRQGSGANVLTF | TGTGCCAGCAGCCGCCAGGGTTCTGGGGCCAACGTCCTGACTTTC
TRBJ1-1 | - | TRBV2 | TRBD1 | CASSGQGSNTEAFF | TGTGCCAGCAGTGGACAGGGGTCTAACACTGAAGCTTTCTTT
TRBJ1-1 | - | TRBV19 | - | CASSIGNTEAFF | TGTGCCAGTAGTATCGGGAACACTGAAGCTTTCTTT
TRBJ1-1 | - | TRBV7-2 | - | CASSLAHTGTEAFF | TGTGCCAGCAGCTTAGCCCACACGGGGACTGAAGCTTTCTTT
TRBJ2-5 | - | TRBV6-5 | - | CASSHRTAHKTQYF | TGTGCCAGCAGTCACCGGACAGCCCACAAGACCCAGTACTTC
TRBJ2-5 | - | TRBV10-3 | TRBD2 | CAISVGLAGAKPQETQYF | TGTGCCATCAGTGTTGGGCTAGCGGGGGCCAAACCTCAAGAGACCCAGTACTTC
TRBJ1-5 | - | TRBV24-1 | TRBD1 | CATSDPGQGGQPQHF | TGTGCCACCAGTGACCCTGGACAGGGAGGGCAGCCCCAGCATTTT
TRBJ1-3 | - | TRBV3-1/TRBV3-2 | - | CASSPNGNTIYF | TGTGCCAGCAGCCCAAATGGAAACACCATATATTTT
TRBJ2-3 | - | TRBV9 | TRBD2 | CASSNRGGSTDTQYF | TGTGCCAGCAGCAATCGCGGGGGGAGCACAGATACGCAGTATTTT
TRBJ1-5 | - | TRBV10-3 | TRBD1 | CAISAAGGIFQPQHF | TGTGCCATCAGTGCGGCAGGGGGTATTTTTCAGCCCCAGCATTTT
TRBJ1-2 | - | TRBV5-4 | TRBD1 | CASSQGAGEANYGYTF | TGTGCCAGCAGTCAGGGGGCAGGGGAAGCTAACTATGGCTACACCTTC
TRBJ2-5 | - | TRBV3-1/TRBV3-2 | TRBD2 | CASSPAPGRGSPGTQYF | TGTGCCAGCAGCCCAGCCCCCGGGCGGGGGTCTCCAGGGACCCAGTACTTC
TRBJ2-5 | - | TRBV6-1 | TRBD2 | CASSEGVTSGGAPETQYF | TGTGCCAGCAGTGAAGGGGTCACTAGCGGGGGGGCCCCAGAGACCCAGTACTTC
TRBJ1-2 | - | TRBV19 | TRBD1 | CASREGGTGVGGYTF | TGTGCCAGTAGGGAAGGCGGGACAGGGGTTGGCGGCTACACCTTC
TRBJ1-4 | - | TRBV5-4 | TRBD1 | CASSPDRGYGEKLFF | TGTGCCAGCAGCCCGGACAGGGGGTACGGTGAAAAACTGTTTTTT
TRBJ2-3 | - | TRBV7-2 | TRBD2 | CASSPGLVVSDTQYF | TGTGCCAGCAGCCCGGGACTAGTCGTCTCAGATACGCAGTATTTT
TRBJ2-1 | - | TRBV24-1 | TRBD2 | CATRGTSGSYNEQFF | TGTGCCACCAGAGGGACTAGCGGGTCCTACAATGAGCAGTTCTTC
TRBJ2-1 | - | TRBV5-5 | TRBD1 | CASIADRDGHNEQFF | TGTGCCAGCATCGCGGACAGGGACGGTCACAATGAGCAGTTCTTC
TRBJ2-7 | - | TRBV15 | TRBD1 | CATSSRQGMGYEQYF | TGTGCCACCAGCAGCCGACAGGGCATGGGATACGAGCAGTACTTC
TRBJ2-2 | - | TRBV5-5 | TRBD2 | CASSLGLAGVTPGELFF | TGTGCCAGCAGCCTGGGACTAGCGGGAGTGACGCCCGGGGAGCTGTTTTTT
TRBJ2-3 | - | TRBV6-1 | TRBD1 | CASSEAGQGDTQYF | TGTGCCAGCAGTGAAGCGGGACAGGGCGATACGCAGTATTTT
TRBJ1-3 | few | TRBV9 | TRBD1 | CASSVARTGGASTIYF | TGTGCCAGCAGCGTAGCTCGGACAGGGGGCGCGAGCACCATATATTTT
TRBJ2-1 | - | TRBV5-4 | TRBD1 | CASSFRQGDGEQFF | TGTGCCAGCAGCTTCCGACAGGGTGATGGTGAGCAGTTCTTC
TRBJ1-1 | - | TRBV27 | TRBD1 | CASNAGGKTEAFF | TGTGCCAGCAACGCAGGGGGCAAGACTGAAGCTTTCTTT
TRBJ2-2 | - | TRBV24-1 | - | CATSESGGLAGELFF | TGTGCCACCAGTGAATCGGGGGGCCTGGCCGGGGAGCTGTTTTTT
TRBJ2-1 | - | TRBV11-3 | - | CASSAFRTGAFF | TGTGCCAGCAGCGCTTTCCGGACTGGTGCGTTCTTC
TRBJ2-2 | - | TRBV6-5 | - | CASSSRGRNTGELFF | TGTGCCAGCAGTTCCAGGGGACGGAACACCGGGGAGCTGTTTTTT
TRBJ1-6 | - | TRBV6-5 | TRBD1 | CASRGTGGSPLHF | TGTGCCAGCAGGGGGACAGGGGGGTCACCCCTCCACTTT
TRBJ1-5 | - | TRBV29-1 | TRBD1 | CSVDTGGDQPQHF | TGCAGCGTTGACACAGGGGGCGATCAGCCCCAGCATTTT
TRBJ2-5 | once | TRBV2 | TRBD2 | CASRFLRGGAETQYF | TGTGCCAGCAGGTTTTTGCGGGGGGGGGCGGAGACCCAGTACTTC
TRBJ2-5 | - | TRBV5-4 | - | CASSFSTAQETQYF | TGTGCCAGCAGCTTTAGTACAGCTCAAGAGACCCAGTACTTC